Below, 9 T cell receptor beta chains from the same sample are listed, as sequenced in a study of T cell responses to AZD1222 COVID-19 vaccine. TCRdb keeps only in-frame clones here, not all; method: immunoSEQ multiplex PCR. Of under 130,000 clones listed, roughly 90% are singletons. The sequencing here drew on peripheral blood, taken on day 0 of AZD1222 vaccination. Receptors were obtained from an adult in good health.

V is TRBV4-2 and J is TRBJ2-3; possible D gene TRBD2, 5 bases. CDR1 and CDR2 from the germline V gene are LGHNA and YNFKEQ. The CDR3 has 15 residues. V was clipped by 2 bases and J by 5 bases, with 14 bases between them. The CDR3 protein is CASSQQTILQDTQYF. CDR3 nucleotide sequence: TGTGCCAGCAGCCAACAGACTATCCTTCAAGATACGCAGTATTTT.

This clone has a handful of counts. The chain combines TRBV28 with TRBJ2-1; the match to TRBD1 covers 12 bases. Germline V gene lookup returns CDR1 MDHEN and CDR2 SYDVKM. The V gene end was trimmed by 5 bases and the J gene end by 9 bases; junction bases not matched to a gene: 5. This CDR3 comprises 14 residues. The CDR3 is CASSTGTGGGEQFF. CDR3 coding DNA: TGTGCCAGCAGTACCGGGACAGGGGGCGGTGAGCAGTTCTTC. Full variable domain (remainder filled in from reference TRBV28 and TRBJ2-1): DVKVTQSSRYLVKRTGEKVFLECVQDMDHENMFWYRQDPGLGLRLIYFSYDVKMKEKGDIPEGYSVSREKKERFSLILESASTNQTSMYLCASSTGTGGGEQFFGPGTRLTVL.

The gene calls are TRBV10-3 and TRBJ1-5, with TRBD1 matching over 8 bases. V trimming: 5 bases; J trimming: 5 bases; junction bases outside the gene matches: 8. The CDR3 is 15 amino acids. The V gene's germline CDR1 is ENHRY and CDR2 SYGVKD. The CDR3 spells CAISNRSTGDQPQHF. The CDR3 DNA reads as TGTGCCATCAGTAACCGGTCGACAGGGGATCAGCCCCAGCATTTT.

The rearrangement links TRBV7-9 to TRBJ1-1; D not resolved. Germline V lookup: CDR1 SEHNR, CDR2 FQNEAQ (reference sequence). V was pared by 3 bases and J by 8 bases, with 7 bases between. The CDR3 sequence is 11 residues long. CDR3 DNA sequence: TGTGCCAGCAGCTTTTCTAAGGAAGCTTTCTTT. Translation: CASSFSKEAFF.

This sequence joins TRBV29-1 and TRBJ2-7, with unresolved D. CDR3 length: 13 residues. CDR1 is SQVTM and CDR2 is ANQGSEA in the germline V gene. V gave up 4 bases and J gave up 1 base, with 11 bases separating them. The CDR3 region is CSVVWALSYEQYF. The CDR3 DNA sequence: TGCAGCGTTGTTTGGGCCCTATCCTACGAGCAGTACTTC.

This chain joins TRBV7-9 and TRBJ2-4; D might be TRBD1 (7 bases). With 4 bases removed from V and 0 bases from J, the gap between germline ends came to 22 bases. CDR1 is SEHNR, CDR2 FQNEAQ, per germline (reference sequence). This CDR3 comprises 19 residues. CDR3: CASSSGQDYTFLAKNIQYF. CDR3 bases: TGTGCCAGCAGCTCAGGACAGGACTACACCTTCCTAGCCAAAAACATTCAGTACTTC.

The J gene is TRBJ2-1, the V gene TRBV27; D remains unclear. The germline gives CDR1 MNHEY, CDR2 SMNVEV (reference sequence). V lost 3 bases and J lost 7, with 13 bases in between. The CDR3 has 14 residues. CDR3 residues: CASSFLADGNEQFF. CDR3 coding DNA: TGTGCCAGCAGTTTTTTGGCGGACGGGAATGAGCAGTTCTTC.

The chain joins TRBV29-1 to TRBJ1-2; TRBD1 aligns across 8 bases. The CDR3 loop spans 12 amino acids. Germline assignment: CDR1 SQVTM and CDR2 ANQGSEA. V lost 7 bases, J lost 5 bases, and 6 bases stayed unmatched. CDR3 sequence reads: CSATTGGYGYTF. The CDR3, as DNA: TGCAGCGCTACAACAGGGGGGTATGGCTACACCTTC.

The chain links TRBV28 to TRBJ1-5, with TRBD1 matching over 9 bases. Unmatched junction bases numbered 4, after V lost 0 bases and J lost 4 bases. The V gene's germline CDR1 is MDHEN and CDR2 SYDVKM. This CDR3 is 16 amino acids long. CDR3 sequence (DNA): TGTGCCAGCAGTTTATGGCTGGGACAGGGTAATCAGCCCCAGCATTTT. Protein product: CASSLWLGQGNQPQHF.